These 5 T cell receptor beta chains were all obtained from the same sample, sequenced in a study of blood T cell repertoires in COVID-19. The table came from immunoSEQ multiplex PCR; TCRdb's copy has only in-frame clones and leaves some out. The table lists 25,000 to 30,000 clones, less than 80% of them singletons. The source material was peripheral blood. These receptors were obtained from a man in his 70s with acute or convalescent COVID-19.

The chain uses TRBV11-3 and TRBJ2-5; 14 bases are shared with TRBD2. Per the germline V gene, CDR1 is SGHNT and CDR2 is YENEEA. The length of the CDR3 is 16 residues. With 8 bases clipped from V and 5 bases from J, the junction kept 10 bases outside the gene matches. The CDR3 here is CASGSGTSGSGETQYF. CDR3 sequence (DNA): TGTGCCAGCGGCTCCGGGACTAGCGGGAGTGGGGAGACCCAGTACTTC.

The chain is built from TRBV7-9 and TRBJ1-1; 8 bases map to TRBD1. V lost 4 bases to trimming and J lost 5 bases; unmatched junction nucleotides: 15. There are 17 residues in the CDR3. The germline gives CDR1 SEHNR, CDR2 FQNEAQ (reference sequence). The DNA of the CDR3 is TGTGCCAGCAGCTCCCGGTTAGGCGGAGGACAGGGAACTGAAGCTTTCTTT. Translating gives CASSSRLGGGQGTEAFF.

The rearrangement joins TRBV6-2 or TRBV6-3 to TRBJ2-2, with 15 bases lining up with TRBD2. J lost 6 bases, V lost 4 bases, and 9 bases had no gene match. The CDR3 contains 18 residues. CDR1 MNHEY and CDR2 SVGEGT come from the germline V gene. CDR3 residues: CASSFAGLAGGAAGELFF. The CDR3 bases are TGTGCCAGCAGTTTTGCGGGACTAGCGGGGGGCGCGGCCGGGGAGCTGTTTTTT.

This rearrangement joins TRBV15 to TRBJ2-7, with D possibly TRBD1 on 6 matching bases. V was pared by 1 base and J by 4 bases, with 11 bases between. CDR1 and CDR2 (germline): LNHNV, YYDKDF (reference sequence). This CDR3 is built from 14 residues. Written as DNA, the CDR3 is TGTGCCACCAGCAGAGCGGGACAAAATTACGAGCAGTACTTC. Translation: CATSRAGQNYEQYF. Based on the CDR3 plus reference TRBV15 and TRBJ2-7, the full variable domain is DAMVIQNPRYQVTQFGKPVTLSCSQTLNHNVMYWYQQKSSQAPKLLFHYYDKDFNNEADTPDNFQSRRPNTSFCFLDIRSPGLGDTAMYLCATSRAGQNYEQYFGPGTRLTVT.

V usage is TRBV11-1 and J usage is TRBJ2-7; D possibly corresponds to TRBD2 (6 bases). V dropped 3 bases and J dropped 0 bases, with 9 bases sitting between them. This CDR3 spans 14 amino acids. In germline, CDR1 is SGHAT, CDR2 FQDESV (reference sequence). In DNA, the CDR3 is TGTGCCAGCAGCTTTTCCGGGAGCTCCTACGAGCAGTACTTC. Protein sequence: CASSFSGSSYEQYF.